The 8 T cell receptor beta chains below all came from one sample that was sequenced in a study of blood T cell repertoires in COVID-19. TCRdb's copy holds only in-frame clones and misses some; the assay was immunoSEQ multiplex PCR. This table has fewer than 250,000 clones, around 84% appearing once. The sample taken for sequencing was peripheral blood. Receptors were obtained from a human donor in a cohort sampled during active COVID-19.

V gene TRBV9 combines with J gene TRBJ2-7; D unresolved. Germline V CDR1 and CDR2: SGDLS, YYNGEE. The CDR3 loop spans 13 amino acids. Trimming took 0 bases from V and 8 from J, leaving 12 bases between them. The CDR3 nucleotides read TGTGCCAGCAGCGTAGCTATTTCTGTACAGCAGTACGTC. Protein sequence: CASSVAISVQQYV.

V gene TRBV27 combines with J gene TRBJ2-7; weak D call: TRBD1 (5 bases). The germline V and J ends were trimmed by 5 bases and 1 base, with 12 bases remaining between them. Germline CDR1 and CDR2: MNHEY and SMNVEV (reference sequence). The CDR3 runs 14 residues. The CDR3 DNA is TGTGCCAGCAGTCTGACAGCTATATCCTACGAGCAGTACGTC. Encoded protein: CASSLTAISYEQYV.

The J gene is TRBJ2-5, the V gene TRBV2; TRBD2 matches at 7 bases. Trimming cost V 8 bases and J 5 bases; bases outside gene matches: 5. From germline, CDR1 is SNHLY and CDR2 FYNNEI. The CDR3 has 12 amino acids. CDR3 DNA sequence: TGTGCCAGCCGAGGGGAGGGCGAGACCCAGTACTTC. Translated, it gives CASRGEGETQYF.

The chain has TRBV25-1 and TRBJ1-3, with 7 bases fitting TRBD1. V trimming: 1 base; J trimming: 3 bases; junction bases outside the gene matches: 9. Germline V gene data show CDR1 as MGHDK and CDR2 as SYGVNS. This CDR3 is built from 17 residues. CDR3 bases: TGTGCCAGCAGTGAATGGCCGGACAGGAGAGGTGGAAACACCATATATTTT. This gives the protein CASSEWPDRRGGNTIYF. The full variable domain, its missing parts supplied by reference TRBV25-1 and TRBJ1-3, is EADIYQTPRYLVIGTGKKITLECSQTMGHDKMYWYQQDPGMELHLIHYSYGVNSTEKGDLSSESTVSRIRTEHFPLTLESARPSHTSQYLCASSEWPDRRGGNTIYFGEGSWLTVV.

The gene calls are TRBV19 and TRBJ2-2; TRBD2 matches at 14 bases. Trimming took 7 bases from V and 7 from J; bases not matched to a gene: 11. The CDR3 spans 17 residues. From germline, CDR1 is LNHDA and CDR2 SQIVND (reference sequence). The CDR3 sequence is CASTFGLAGGGLGELFF. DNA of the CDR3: TGTGCCAGTACCTTCGGACTAGCGGGGGGAGGACTCGGGGAGCTGTTTTTT.

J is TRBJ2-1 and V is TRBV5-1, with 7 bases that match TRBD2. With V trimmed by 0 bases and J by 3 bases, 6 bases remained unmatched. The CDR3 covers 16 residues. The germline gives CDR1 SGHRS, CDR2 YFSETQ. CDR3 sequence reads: CASSLDAWGGYNEQFF. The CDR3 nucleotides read TGCGCCAGCAGCTTGGACGCCTGGGGGGGCTACAATGAGCAGTTCTTC. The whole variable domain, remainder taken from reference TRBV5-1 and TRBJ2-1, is KAGVTQTPRYLIKTRGQQVTLSCSPISGHRSVSWYQQTPGQGLQFLFEYFSETQRNKGNFPGRFSGRQFSNSRSEMNVSTLELGDSALYLCASSLDAWGGYNEQFFGPGTRLTVL.

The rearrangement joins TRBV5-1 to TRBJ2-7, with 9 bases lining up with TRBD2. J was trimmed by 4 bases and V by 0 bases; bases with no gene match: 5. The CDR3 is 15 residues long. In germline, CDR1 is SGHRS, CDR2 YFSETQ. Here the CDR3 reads CASSLGASGKYEQYF. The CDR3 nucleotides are TGCGCCAGCAGCTTGGGGGCTAGCGGGAAATACGAGCAGTACTTC. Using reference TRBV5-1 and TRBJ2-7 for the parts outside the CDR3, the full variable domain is KAGVTQTPRYLIKTRGQQVTLSCSPISGHRSVSWYQQTPGQGLQFLFEYFSETQRNKGNFPGRFSGRQFSNSRSEMNVSTLELGDSALYLCASSLGASGKYEQYFGPGTRLTVT.

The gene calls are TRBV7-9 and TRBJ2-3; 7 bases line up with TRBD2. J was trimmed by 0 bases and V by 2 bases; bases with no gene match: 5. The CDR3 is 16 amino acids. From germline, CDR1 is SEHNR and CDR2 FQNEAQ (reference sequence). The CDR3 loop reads CASSLSLAASTDTQYF. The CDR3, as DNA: TGTGCCAGCAGCTTAAGCCTAGCGGCTAGCACAGATACGCAGTATTTT.